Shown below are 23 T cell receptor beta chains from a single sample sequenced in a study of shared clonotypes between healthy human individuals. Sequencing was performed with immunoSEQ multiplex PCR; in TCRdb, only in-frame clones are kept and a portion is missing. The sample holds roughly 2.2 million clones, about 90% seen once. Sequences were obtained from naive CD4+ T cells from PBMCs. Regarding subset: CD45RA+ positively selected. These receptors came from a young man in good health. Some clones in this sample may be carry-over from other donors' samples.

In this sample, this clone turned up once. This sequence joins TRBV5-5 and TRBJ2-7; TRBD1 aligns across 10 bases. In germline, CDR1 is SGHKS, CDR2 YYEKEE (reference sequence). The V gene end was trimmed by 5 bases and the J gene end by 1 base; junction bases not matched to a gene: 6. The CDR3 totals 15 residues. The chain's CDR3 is CASSSGTGASYEQYF. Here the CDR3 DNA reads TGTGCCAGCAGTTCCGGGACAGGGGCTTCCTACGAGCAGTACTTC.

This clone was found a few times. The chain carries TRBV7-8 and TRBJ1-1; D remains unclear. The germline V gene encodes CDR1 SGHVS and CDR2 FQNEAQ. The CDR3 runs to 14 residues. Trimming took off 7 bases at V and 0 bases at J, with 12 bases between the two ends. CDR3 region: CASTLWTLNTEAFF. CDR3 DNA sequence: TGTGCCAGCACCCTCTGGACCCTGAACACTGAAGCTTTCTTT. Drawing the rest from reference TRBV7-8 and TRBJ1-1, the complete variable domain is GAGVSQSPRYKVAKRGQDVALRCDPISGHVSLFWYQQALGQGPEFLTYFQNEAQLDKSGLPSDRFFAERPEGSVSTLKIQRTQQEDSAVYLCASTLWTLNTEAFFGQGTRLTVV.

The CDR3 spells CASSPPTGTSGREQFF. The CDR3 DNA follows: TGTGCCAGCAGCCCACCTACCGGGACTAGCGGGAGGGAGCAGTTCTTC. This chain links TRBV9 with TRBJ2-1; 15 bases match TRBD2. Germline loops: CDR1 SGDLS, CDR2 YYNGEE. The junction had 9 bases not matched to a gene; V was cut back by 4 bases and J by 10 bases. The CDR3 loop spans 16 amino acids.

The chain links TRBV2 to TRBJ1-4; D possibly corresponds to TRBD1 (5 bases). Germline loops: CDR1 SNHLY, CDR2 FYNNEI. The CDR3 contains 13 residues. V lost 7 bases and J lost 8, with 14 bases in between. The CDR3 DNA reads TGTGCCAGCAATTCCGTGCGGGGGGAAAAACTGTTTTTT. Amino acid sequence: CASNSVRGEKLFF. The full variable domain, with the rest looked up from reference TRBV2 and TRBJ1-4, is EPEVTQTPSHQVTQMGQEVILRCVPISNHLYFYWYRQILGQKVEFLVSFYNNEISEKSEIFDDQFSVERPDGSNFTLKIRSTKLEDSAMYFCASNSVRGEKLFFGSGTQLSVL.

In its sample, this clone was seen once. CDR3 amino acids: CASSQEVAGGQPQHF. CDR3 bases: TGCGCCAGCAGCCAAGAAGTGGCAGGGGGACAGCCCCAGCATTTT. V usage is TRBV4-3 and J usage is TRBJ1-5, with TRBD1 identical over 7 bases. V shed 0 bases, J shed 7 bases, and the junction held 6 bases outside the gene matches. The germline CDR1 and CDR2 sequences are LGHNA and YSLEER. The CDR3 is 15 amino acids.

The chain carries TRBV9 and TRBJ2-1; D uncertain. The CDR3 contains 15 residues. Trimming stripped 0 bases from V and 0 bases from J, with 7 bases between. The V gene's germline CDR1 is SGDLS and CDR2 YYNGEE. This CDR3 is CASSVDGASYNEQFF. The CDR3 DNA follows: TGTGCCAGCAGCGTAGACGGCGCCTCCTACAATGAGCAGTTCTTC.

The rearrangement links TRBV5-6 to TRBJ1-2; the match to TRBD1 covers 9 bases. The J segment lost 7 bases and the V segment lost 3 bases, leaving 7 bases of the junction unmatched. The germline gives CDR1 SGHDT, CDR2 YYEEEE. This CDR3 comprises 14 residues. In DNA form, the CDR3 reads TGTGCCAGCAGCTCGGGACAGGGTCTTTCTGGCTACACCTTC. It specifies CASSSGQGLSGYTF.

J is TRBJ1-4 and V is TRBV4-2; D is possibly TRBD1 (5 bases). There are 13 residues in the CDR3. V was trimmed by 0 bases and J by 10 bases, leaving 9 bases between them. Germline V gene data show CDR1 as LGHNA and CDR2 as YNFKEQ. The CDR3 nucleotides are TGTGCCAGCAGCCAAGATCGGGGGGGAAAACTGTTTTTT. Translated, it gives CASSQDRGGKLFF.

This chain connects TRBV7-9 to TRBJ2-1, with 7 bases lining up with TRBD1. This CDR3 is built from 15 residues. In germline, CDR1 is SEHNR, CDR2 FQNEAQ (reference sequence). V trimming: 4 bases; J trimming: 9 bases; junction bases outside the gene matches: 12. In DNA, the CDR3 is TGTGCCAGCAGCTGGGACAGCTACCCTCGTGGTGAGCAGTTCTTC. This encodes CASSWDSYPRGEQFF.

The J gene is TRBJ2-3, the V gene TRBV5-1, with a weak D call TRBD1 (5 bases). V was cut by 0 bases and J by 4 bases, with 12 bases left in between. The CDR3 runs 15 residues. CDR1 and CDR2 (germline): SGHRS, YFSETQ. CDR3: CASSLGGSRADTQYF. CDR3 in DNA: TGCGCCAGCAGCTTGGGGGGCTCCCGGGCAGATACGCAGTATTTT. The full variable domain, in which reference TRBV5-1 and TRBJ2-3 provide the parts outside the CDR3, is KAGVTQTPRYLIKTRGQQVTLSCSPISGHRSVSWYQQTPGQGLQFLFEYFSETQRNKGNFPGRFSGRQFSNSRSEMNVSTLELGDSALYLCASSLGGSRADTQYFGPGTRLTVL.

This CDR3 is CAWAPWDRGFTEAFF. The DNA of the CDR3 is TGTGCCTGGGCCCCCTGGGACAGGGGGTTCACTGAAGCTTTCTTT. The genes are TRBV30 and TRBJ1-1; 11 nucleotides line up with TRBD1. This CDR3 has 15 amino acids. In germline, CDR1 is GTSNPN, CDR2 SVGIG (reference sequence). The V and J ends lost 5 bases and 4 bases, in that order; junction bases with no gene match: 9.

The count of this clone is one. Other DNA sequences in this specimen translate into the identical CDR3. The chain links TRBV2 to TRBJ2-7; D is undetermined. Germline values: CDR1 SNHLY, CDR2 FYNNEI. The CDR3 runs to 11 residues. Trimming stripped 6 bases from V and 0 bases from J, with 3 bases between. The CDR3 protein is CASRVSYEQYF. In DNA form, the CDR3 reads TGTGCCAGCAGGGTCTCCTACGAGCAGTACTTC.

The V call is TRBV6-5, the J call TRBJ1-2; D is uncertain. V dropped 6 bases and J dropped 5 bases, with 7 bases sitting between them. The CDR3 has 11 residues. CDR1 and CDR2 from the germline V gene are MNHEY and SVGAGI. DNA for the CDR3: TGTGCCAGCAGAGGAAGATATGGCTACACCTTC. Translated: CASRGRYGYTF.

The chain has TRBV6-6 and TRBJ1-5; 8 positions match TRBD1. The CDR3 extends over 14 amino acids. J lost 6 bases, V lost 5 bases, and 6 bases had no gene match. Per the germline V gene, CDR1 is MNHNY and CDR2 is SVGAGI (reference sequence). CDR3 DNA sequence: TGTGCCAGCAGTAATACAGGGGGAGGTCAGCCCCAGCATTTT. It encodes CASSNTGGGQPQHF.

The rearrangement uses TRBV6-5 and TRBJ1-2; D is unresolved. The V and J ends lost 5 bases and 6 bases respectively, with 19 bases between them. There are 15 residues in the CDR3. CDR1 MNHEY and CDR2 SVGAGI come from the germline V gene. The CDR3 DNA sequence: TGTGCCAGCAGTCTCAATTCGGGAGGCGTAGATGGCTACACCTTC. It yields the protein CASSLNSGGVDGYTF.

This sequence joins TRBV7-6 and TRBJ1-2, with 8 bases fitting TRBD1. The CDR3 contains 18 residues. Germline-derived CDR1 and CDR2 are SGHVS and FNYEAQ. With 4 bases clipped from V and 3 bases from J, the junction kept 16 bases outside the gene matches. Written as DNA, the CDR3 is TGTGCCAGCAGCTCATTACAGGGACAGGCGCGGGGGGACTATGGCTACACCTTC. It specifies CASSSLQGQARGDYGYTF.

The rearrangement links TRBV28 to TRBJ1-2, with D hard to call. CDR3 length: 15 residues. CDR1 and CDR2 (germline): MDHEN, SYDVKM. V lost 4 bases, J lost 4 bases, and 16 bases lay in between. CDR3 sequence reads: CASSSNPPEVYGYTF. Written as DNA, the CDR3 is TGTGCCAGCAGTTCCAACCCACCTGAGGTCTATGGCTACACCTTC.

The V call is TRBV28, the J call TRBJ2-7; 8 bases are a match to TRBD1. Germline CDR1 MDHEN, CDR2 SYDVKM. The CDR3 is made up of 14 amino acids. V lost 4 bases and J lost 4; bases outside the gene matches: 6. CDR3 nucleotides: TGTGCCAGCAGTTCCAACAGGGGGTGGTACGAGCAGTACTTC. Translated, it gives CASSSNRGWYEQYF.

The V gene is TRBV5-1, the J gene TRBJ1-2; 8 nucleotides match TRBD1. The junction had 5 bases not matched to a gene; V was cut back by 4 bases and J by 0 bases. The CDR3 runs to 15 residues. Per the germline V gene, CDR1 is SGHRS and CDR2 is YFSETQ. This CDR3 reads CASSLQQGANYGYTF. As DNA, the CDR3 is TGCGCCAGCAGCCTTCAACAGGGGGCTAACTATGGCTACACCTTC.

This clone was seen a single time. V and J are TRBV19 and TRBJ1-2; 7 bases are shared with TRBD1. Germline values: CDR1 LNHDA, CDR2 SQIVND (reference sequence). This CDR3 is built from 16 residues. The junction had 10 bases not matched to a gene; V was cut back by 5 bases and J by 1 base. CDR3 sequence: CASSPRQGIFNYGYTF. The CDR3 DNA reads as TGTGCCAGTAGTCCCCGACAGGGTATCTTTAACTATGGCTACACCTTC.

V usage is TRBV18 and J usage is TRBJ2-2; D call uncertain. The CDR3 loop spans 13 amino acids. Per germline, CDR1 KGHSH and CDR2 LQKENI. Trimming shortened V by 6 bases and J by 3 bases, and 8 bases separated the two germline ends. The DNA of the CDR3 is TGTGCCAGCTCTCGTATTGACACCGGGGAGCTGTTTTTT. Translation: CASSRIDTGELFF.

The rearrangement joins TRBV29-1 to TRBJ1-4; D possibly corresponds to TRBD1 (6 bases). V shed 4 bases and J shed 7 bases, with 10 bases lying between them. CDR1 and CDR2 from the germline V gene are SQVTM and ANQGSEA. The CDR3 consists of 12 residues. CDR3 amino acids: CSVAGEGEKLFF. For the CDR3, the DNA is TGCAGCGTTGCAGGGGAGGGTGAAAAACTGTTTTTT.

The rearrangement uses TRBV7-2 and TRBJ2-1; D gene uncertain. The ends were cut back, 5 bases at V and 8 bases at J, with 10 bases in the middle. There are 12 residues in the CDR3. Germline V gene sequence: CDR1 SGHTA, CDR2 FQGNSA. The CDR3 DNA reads TGTGCCAGCAGCCTAGGGTGGGATGAGCAGTTCTTC. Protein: CASSLGWDEQFF.